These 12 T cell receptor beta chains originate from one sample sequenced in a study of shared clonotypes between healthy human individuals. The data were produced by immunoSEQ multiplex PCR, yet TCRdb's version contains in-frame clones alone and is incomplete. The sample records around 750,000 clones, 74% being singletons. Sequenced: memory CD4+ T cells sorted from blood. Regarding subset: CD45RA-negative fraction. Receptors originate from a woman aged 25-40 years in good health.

This CDR3 is CASSSPTGGNQPQHF. The CDR3 nucleotides are TGTGCCAGCAGTTCCCCGACAGGAGGCAATCAGCCCCAGCATTTT. The chain is built from TRBV28 and TRBJ1-5; a weak D match, TRBD1 (6 bases). This CDR3 region has 15 residues. Trimming removed 4 bases at V and 2 bases at J, with 12 bases between. Germline V lookup: CDR1 MDHEN, CDR2 SYDVKM.

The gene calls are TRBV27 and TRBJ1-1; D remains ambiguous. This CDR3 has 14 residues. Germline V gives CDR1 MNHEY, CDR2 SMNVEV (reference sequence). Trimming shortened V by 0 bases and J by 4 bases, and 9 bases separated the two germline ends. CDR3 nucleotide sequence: TGTGCCAGCAGTTTATCCCACCGGAGCACTGAAGCTTTCTTT. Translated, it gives CASSLSHRSTEAFF.

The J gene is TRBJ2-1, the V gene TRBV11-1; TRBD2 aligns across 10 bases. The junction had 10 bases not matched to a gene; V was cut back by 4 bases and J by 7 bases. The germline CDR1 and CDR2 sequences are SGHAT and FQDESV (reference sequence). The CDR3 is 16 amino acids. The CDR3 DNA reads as TGTGCCAGCAGCTCGCTACTAGCGGGAACGCGGAATGAGCAGTTCTTC. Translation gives CASSSLLAGTRNEQFF.

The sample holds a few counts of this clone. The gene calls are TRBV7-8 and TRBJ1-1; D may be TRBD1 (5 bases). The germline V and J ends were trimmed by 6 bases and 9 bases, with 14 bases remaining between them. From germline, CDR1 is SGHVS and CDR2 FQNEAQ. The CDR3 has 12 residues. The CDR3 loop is CASRSRKGKAFF. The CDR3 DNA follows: TGTGCCAGCAGGTCCCGGAAGGGGAAAGCTTTCTTT.

The CDR3 DNA is TGCGCCAGCAGCTTGTCCCCCCACGGAAACACCATATATTTT. This gives the protein CASSLSPHGNTIYF. The V and J genes are TRBV5-1 and TRBJ1-3, with D unclear. The germline V gene has CDR1 SGHRS and CDR2 YFSETQ. This CDR3 has 14 residues. V gave up 1 base and J gave up 4 bases, with 9 bases separating them.

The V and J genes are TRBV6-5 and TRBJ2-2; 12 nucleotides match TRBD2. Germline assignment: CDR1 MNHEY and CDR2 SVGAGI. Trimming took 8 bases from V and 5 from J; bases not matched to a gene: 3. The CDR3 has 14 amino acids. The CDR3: CASLGTSGTGELFF. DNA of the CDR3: TGTGCCAGCCTCGGGACTAGCGGGACCGGGGAGCTGTTTTTT.

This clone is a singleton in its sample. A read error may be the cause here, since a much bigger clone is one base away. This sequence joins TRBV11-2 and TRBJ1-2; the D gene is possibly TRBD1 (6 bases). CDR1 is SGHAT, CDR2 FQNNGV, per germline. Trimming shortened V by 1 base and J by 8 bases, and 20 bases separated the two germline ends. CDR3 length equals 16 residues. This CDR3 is CASSLGTDPLWDGYTF. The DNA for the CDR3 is TGTGCCAGCAGCTTAGGGACAGACCCACTTTGGGACGGCTACACCTTC.

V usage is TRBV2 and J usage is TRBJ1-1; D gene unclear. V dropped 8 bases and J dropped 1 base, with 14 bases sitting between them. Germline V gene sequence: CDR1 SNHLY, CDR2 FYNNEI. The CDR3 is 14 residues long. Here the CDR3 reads CASFSPQKNTEAFF. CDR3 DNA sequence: TGTGCCAGCTTCTCCCCCCAGAAGAACACTGAAGCTTTCTTT.

The CDR3 region has the DNA TGTGCCAGCATACGACAAAAAAACACCGGGGAGCTGTTTTTT. This gives the protein CASIRQKNTGELFF. The chain links TRBV6-1 to TRBJ2-2; no definite D call. Germline lookup yields CDR1 MNHNS and CDR2 SASEGT. The CDR3 consists of 14 residues. V gave up 7 bases and J gave up 2 bases, with 11 bases separating them.

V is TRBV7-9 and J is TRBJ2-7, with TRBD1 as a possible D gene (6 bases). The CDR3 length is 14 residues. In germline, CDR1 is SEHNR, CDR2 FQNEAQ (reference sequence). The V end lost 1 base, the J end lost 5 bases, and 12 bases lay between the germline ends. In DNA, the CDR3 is TGTGCCAGCAGCTTAGAAGGGACATTTGACGAGCAGTACTTC. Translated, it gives CASSLEGTFDEQYF.

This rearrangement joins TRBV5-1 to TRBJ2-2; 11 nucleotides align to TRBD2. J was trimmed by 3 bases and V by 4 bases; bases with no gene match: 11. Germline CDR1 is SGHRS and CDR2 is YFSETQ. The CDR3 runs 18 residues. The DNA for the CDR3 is TGCGCCAGCAGCATCCCTACTAGCGGGAGTGTCGACACCGGGGAGCTGTTTTTT. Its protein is CASSIPTSGSVDTGELFF.

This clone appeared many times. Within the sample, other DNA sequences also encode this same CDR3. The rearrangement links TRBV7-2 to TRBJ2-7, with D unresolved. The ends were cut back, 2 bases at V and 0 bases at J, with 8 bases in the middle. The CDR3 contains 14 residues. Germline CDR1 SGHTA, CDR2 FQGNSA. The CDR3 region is CASSLQRDSYEQYF. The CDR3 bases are TGTGCCAGCAGCTTACAAAGGGACTCCTACGAGCAGTACTTC.